This paragraph reports one T cell receptor beta chain. The antigen is undetermined. Naive CD8 cells comprised CD45RO-negative, CCR7-positively selected cells, excluding terminally differentiated effector memory CD45RA+ cells. HIV-negative, healthy adults without recent acute infections or vaccinations were the donors. This sample is drawn from a study of shared clonotypes between healthy human individuals. Study-wide points: Generally, naive subsets (rather than memory subsets) showed larger estimated richness.

Profiled with immunoSEQ multiplex PCR; TCRdb holds only in-frame clones, not every one. The repertoire has about 2.1 million clones, just over 90% of them found once; the top ten carry less than 2%. V dropped 7 bases and J dropped 9 bases, with 16 bases sitting between them. This CDR3 region has 13 residues. Germline V CDR1 and CDR2: SEHNR, FQNEAQ (reference sequence). The sequence was collected from a man between 18 and 29 years old in good health. Some clones in this sample may be carry-over from other donors' samples. The gene calls are TRBV7-9 and TRBJ2-1, with unresolved D. Sequencing was performed on naive CD8+ T cells from PBMCs. The CDR3 region is CASTATRGAEQFF. In DNA form, the CDR3 reads TGTGCCAGCACCGCCACCCGAGGCGCTGAGCAGTTCTTC.